Following are 3 T cell receptor beta chains from one sample sequenced in a study of T cells after yellow fever vaccination. Via MiXCR, TCRdb re-called the 5' RACE reads, giving one row per CDR3 protein. The sample has some 560,000 distinct CDR3 sequences, approximately 21% seen once; the top ten hold 14%. This specimen was PBMCs, taken 15 days after the yellow fever booster vaccination. Receptor source: a man aged 25 to 40 who received the YFV17D yellow fever vaccine.

The rearrangement uses TRBV20-1 and TRBJ2-5, with 10 bases matching TRBD2. The CDR3 totals 14 residues. In germline, CDR1 is DFQATT, CDR2 SNEGSKA (reference sequence). V was clipped by 3 bases and J by 5 bases; unmatched bases: 6. This chain's CDR3 is CSASILAGVETQYF. CDR3 nucleotide sequence: TGCAGTGCTAGCATCCTAGCGGGAGTGGAGACCCAGTACTTC.

This chain joins TRBV7-2 and TRBJ2-5; 9 bases are a match to TRBD2. CDR1 is SGHTA and CDR2 is FQGNSA in the germline V gene. V trimming: 5 bases; J trimming: 5 bases; junction bases outside the gene matches: 12. This CDR3 is built from 16 residues. Here the CDR3 DNA reads TGTGCCAGCAGCCCTCGGGGTAGCGGGAGCAGTGAGACCCAGTACTTC. Translated, it gives CASSPRGSGSSETQYF.

The chain carries TRBV5-1 and TRBJ2-3; D uncertain. V shed 4 bases and J shed 4 bases, with 10 bases lying between them. This CDR3 is built from 13 residues. Germline V CDR1 and CDR2: SGHRS, YFSETQ. Here the CDR3 reads CASSNQPADTQYF. CDR3 bases: TGCGCCAGCAGCAACCAACCGGCAGATACGCAGTATTTT.